This entry lists 18 T cell receptor beta chains sequenced from one sample in a study of tissue T cells after allogeneic stem cell transplantation. Profiling relied on immunoSEQ multiplex PCR, and the TCRdb table lists in-frame clones only, not all of them. The data contain 7,000 to 9,500 clones, 30% to 35% of them seen just once; the ten biggest clones take up more than 2.5%. As to time point: mouse harvest day 14 after allogeneic transplant. The graft held 10^6 splenic CD5+ T cells and 10^7 T-cell-depleted bone marrow cells. Material: skin. The receptors here all came from a female BALB/c mouse given C57BL/6 T cells with graft-versus-host disease after an allogeneic hematopoietic cell transplant.

This clone has more than one count but fewer than ten. The gene symbols are mouse symbols. CDR3 bases read: TGTGCCAGCAGCCGGACAGGGGTCTATGAACAGTAC. Its translation is CASSRTGVYEQY. The complete CDR3 protein is CASSRTGVYEQYF. This rearrangement joins TRBV26 to TRBJ2-7; TRBD1 matches 9 bases. The read comes to an end 1 residue before the CDR3 does, leaving the germline J gene to fill in the end. The germline V gene has CDR1 KGHPV and CDR2 FQNQEV (reference sequence). Trimming at V came to 6 bases and at J to 3 bases, leaving 3 bases not matched to a gene. This CDR3 spans 13 amino acids.

This clone was seen only a few times. Mouse names are used for the genes. The DNA ends 1 residue before the CDR3 does, and the rest of the CDR3 is filled in from the germline J gene. V is TRBV26 and J is TRBJ2-3, with D perhaps assigned TRBD1 or TRBD2 (5 bases each). The V gene's germline CDR1 is KGHPV and CDR2 FQNQEV (reference sequence). There are 13 residues in the CDR3. The V end lost 8 bases, the J end lost 3 bases, and 12 bases lay between the germline ends. CDR3 bases read: TGTGCCAGCGGCAGGGCTGGGGCAGAAACGCTGTAT. As protein: CASGRAGAETLY. The whole CDR3 sequence is CASGRAGAETLYF.

Comment on this clone: Gene and germline names: mouse. Read sequence stops 1 residue before the CDR3 end, and the germline J gene provides the missing end. This sequence joins TRBV26 and TRBJ1-1; 7 bases are shared with TRBD1. V lost 6 bases, J lost 1 base, and 2 bases stayed unmatched. Germline V gene sequence: CDR1 KGHPV, CDR2 FQNQEV (reference sequence). The CDR3 extends over 13 amino acids. CDR3 loop: CASRRDRNTEVFF. The covered CDR3 bases are TGTGCCAGCAGAAGGGACAGAAACACAGAAGTCTTC.

By share of the sample, this clone is medium-sized (0.01 to 0.1%). Gene and germline names: mouse. The CDR3 is cut off 1 residue early in the read; its end comes from the germline J gene. The chain links TRBV23 to TRBJ2-5; the D call of TRBD2 is as the table states it, not checked on the DNA. This CDR3 has 16 amino acids. CDR1 is KGHTA, CDR2 FQNQQP, per germline. CDR3: CSSSQSGTGGQDTQYF. The DNA read from the CDR3 is TGCTCCAGCAGTCAATCCGGGACTGGGGGCCAAGACACCCAGTAC.

By frequency in the sample, this clone is medium-sized (0.01 to 0.1%). Germline and genes here are mouse. The read comes to an end 1 residue before the CDR3 does, leaving the germline J gene to fill in the end. Other DNA sequences in this specimen translate into the identical CDR3. The rearrangement joins TRBV26 to TRBJ1-1, with D perhaps TRBD1 (5 bases). The CDR3 length is 13 residues. V was shortened by 4 bases and J by 0 bases, with 6 bases between the two germline ends. CDR1 and CDR2 (germline): KGHPV, FQNQEV (reference sequence). The part of the CDR3 DNA that was read is TGTGCCAGCAGTCCGGGACAGAACACAGAAGTCTTC. Amino acids: CASSPGQNTEVF. The whole CDR3 is CASSPGQNTEVFF.

A word on this clone: The listed genes are named as in mouse. The read falls 1 residue short of the CDR3 end, and the missing part is taken from the germline J gene. The chain employs TRBV3 and TRBJ2-7, with 7 bases aligning to TRBD1. Germline V lookup: CDR1 SNHLY, CDR2 FYNGKV (reference sequence). Trimming removed 5 bases from V and 0 bases from J; junction bases left unmatched: 4. CDR3 length: 14 amino acids. The DNA read from the CDR3 is TGTGCCAGCAGCCCGACAGGGTCCTCCTATGAACAGTAC. This translates into CASSPTGSSYEQY. In full, the CDR3 reads CASSPTGSSYEQYF.

Concerning this clone: Gene and germline names: mouse. The CDR3 end lies 1 residue beyond the end of the read and is filled in from the germline J gene. J is TRBJ2-4 and V is TRBV26, with D possibly TRBD1 on 5 matching bases. The CDR3 contains 14 residues. Trimming shortened V by 5 bases and J by 0 bases, and 9 bases separated the two germline ends. Germline-derived CDR1 and CDR2 are KGHPV and FQNQEV (reference sequence). The part of the CDR3 DNA that was read is TGTGCCAGCAGTACCCAGGGTAGTCAAAACACCTTGTAC. This gives the protein CASSTQGSQNTLY. The entire CDR3 is CASSTQGSQNTLYF.

This clone was picked up a small number of times. Gene names refer to mouse genes. The read falls 1 residue short of the CDR3 end, and the missing part is taken from the germline J gene. In the same sample, other DNA sequences code for this CDR3. The chain has TRBV26 and TRBJ1-3; TRBD1 agrees at 9 bases. Per the germline V gene, CDR1 is KGHPV and CDR2 is FQNQEV (reference sequence). Germline trimming cut 6 bases from V and 3 bases from J; bases unmatched to any gene: 3. The CDR3 runs 14 residues. CDR3 loop: CASSPGQGGNTLYF. The sequenced part of the CDR3 DNA is TGTGCCAGCAGCCCGGGACAGGGTGGAAATACGCTCTAT. Filled out from reference TRBV26 and TRBJ1-3, the complete variable domain reads NSKVIQTPRYLVKGQGQKAKMRCIPEKGHPVVFWYQQNKNNEFKFLINFQNQEVLQQIDMTEKRFSAECPSNSPCSLEIQSSEAGDSALYLCASSPGQGGNTLYFGEGSRLIVV.

This clone is termed medium-sized. Gene names are mouse gene names. The read ends 1 residue before the CDR3 terminus; that terminus is restored from the germline J gene. The chain carries TRBV16 and TRBJ2-7; TRBD2 matches at 10 bases. Per the germline V gene, CDR1 is SGHSA and CDR2 is FRNQAP. Unmatched junction bases numbered 5, after V lost 2 bases and J lost 4 bases. This CDR3 contains 15 residues. The part of the CDR3 DNA that was read is TGTGCAAGCAGCTTAAACCCGACTGGGGGGTATGAACAGTAC. Protein: CASSLNPTGGYEQY. The full CDR3 sequence reads CASSLNPTGGYEQYF.

The table lists this clone with a count of one. One end of the junction varies from germline; a read error may be responsible. Mouse gene names apply. From the germline J gene comes the end of the CDR3, since the read stops 1 residue before it. Other DNA variants within this sample encode the same CDR3. The genes are TRBV26 and TRBJ1-6; TRBD1 agrees at 8 bases. TRBJ1-6 is an ORF, and what it does is uncertain. CDR1 and CDR2 from the germline V gene are KGHPV and FQNQEV (reference sequence). The CDR3 runs to 15 residues. CDR3: CASSPQGGYNSPLYF. The DNA read from the CDR3 is TGTGCCAGCAGTCCACAGGGGGGATATAATTCACCCCTCTAC.

Only a few counts were recorded for this clone. Gene names are mouse gene names. Read sequence stops 1 residue before the CDR3 end, and the germline J gene provides the missing end. The chain uses TRBV3 and TRBJ1-5; no clear D gene. Germline CDR1 SNHLY, CDR2 FYNGKV (reference sequence). This CDR3 contains 14 residues. Trimming left V 5 bases short and J 0 bases short, with 8 bases between. The CDR3 here is CASSPHNNNQAPLF. The part of the CDR3 DNA that was read is TGTGCCAGCAGCCCCCACAATAACAACCAGGCTCCGCTT.

A word on this clone: Genes here carry mouse names. The part of the CDR3 DNA that was read is TGTGCCAGCAGTCCCTTCTGGGGGGGAAACACCGGGCAGCTCTAC. This sequence encodes CASSPFWGGNTGQLY. The CDR3 in its entirety is CASSPFWGGNTGQLYF. This chain joins TRBV19 and TRBJ2-2; 9 bases are a match to TRBD2. Sequencing ends 1 residue short of the CDR3 end; the germline J gene provides the rest. V was pared by 4 bases and J by 1 base, with 5 bases of the junction left unmatched. CDR1 FNHDT and CDR2 SITEND come from the germline V gene (reference sequence). This CDR3 is 16 amino acids long.

In the case of this clone: Mouse germline and gene names are used. The read stops 1 residue short of the end of the CDR3; the missing end is completed from the germline J gene. This chain connects TRBV1 to TRBJ2-3; D tentatively fits TRBD1 or TRBD2 (6 bases each). Between the trimmed V and J ends, which lost 0 bases and 3 bases, there was a span of 13 bases. Germline loops: CDR1 NSQYPW, CDR2 LRSPGD (reference sequence). The CDR3 length is 16 residues. The CDR3 bases that were read are TGCACCTGCAGTGCAGAAGGGGTGGGGGCCGCAGAAACGCTGTAT. Protein product: CTCSAEGVGAAETLY. The whole CDR3 protein reads CTCSAEGVGAAETLYF.

This clone ranks as medium-sized. Gene names denote mouse genes. CDR3 bases read: TGTGCCAGCAGTCTCAGGACAGGGGGTCACACCGGGCAGCTCTAC. Translation gives CASSLRTGGHTGQLY. The full CDR3 protein reads CASSLRTGGHTGQLYF. The rearrangement links TRBV26 to TRBJ2-2, with 10 positions matching TRBD1. Coverage ceases 1 residue before the CDR3 finishes, and the germline J gene fills in the end. This CDR3 has 16 amino acids. J lost 3 bases, V lost 3 bases, and 4 bases had no gene match. Germline values: CDR1 KGHPV, CDR2 FQNQEV (reference sequence).

To note about this clone: These gene names are mouse names. The read falls 1 residue short of the CDR3 end, and the missing part is taken from the germline J gene. The rearrangement joins TRBV26 to TRBJ2-5; D is ambiguous. Trimming took off 0 bases at V and 3 bases at J, with 4 bases between the two ends. Germline V gives CDR1 KGHPV, CDR2 FQNQEV (reference sequence). This CDR3 is 13 amino acids long. Here the CDR3 reads CASSLSRQDTQYF. The CDR3 DNA, read in part, is TGTGCCAGCAGTCTGTCCAGGCAAGACACCCAGTAC. Combining the CDR3 with reference TRBV26 and TRBJ2-5 gives the whole variable domain NSKVIQTPRYLVKGQGQKAKMRCIPEKGHPVVFWYQQNKNNEFKFLINFQNQEVLQQIDMTEKRFSAECPSNSPCSLEIQSSEAGDSALYLCASSLSRQDTQYFGPGTRLLVL.

In its sample, this clone was seen a few times. Gene names and germline refer to mouse. This CDR3 reads CSSSQSIDYAEQFF. CDR3 DNA (partial): TGCTCCAGCAGTCAATCGATAGACTATGCTGAGCAGTTC. V is TRBV23 and J is TRBJ2-1. The CDR3 end is not reached by the read, which stops 1 residue before it; the germline J gene fills it in. The CDR3 has 14 residues. Germline V gene lookup returns CDR1 KGHTA and CDR2 FQNQQP.

In this sample, this clone turned up a few times. Gene names refer to mouse genes. The sequence runs out 1 residue before the end of the CDR3; the remainder is reconstructed from the germline J gene. This chain joins TRBV26 and TRBJ1-1; TRBD1 might be the D (5 bases). With 9 bases removed from V and 0 bases from J, the gap between germline ends came to 11 bases. The germline V gene encodes CDR1 KGHPV and CDR2 FQNQEV (reference sequence). The CDR3 extends over 13 amino acids. CDR3 DNA (partial): TGTGCCAGTCAGGGCAGGACAAACACAGAAGTCTTC. It codes for CASQGRTNTEVF. Given in full, the CDR3 is CASQGRTNTEVFF.

Regarding this clone: The gene names here belong to mouse. The read ends 1 residue early relative to the CDR3; the germline J gene fills the gap. The chain recombines TRBV24 with TRBJ2-7; 10 bases are shared with TRBD2. The CDR3 spans 16 residues. The V and J ends lost 1 base and 0 bases, in that order; junction bases with no gene match: 3. Germline loops: CDR1 KGHTA, CDR2 FRNEEI. The sequenced part of the CDR3 DNA is TGTGCCAGCAGTCTGTTGACTGGGGGGAGCTCCTATGAACAGTAC. This encodes CASSLLTGGSSYEQY. The complete CDR3 reads CASSLLTGGSSYEQYF.